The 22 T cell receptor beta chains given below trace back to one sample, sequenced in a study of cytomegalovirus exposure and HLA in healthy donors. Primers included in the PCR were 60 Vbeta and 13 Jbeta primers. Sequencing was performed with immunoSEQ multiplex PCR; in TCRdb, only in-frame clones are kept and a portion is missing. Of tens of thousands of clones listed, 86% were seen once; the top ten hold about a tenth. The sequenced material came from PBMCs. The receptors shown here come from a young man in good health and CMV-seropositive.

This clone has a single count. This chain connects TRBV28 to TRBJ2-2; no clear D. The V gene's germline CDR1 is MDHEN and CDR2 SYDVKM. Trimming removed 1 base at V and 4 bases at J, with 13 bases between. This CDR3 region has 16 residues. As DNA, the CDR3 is TGTGCCAGCAGTTTATTGTTGAACACACCCACCGGGGAGCTGTTTTTT. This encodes CASSLLLNTPTGELFF. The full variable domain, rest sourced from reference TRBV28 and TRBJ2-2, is DVKVTQSSRYLVKRTGEKVFLECVQDMDHENMFWYRQDPGLGLRLIYFSYDVKMKEKGDIPEGYSVSREKKERFSLILESASTNQTSMYLCASSLLLNTPTGELFFGEGSRLTVL.

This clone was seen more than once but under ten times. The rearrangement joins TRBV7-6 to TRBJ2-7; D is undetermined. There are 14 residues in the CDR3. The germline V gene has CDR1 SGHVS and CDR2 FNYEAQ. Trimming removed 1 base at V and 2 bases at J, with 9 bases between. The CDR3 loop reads CASSLGQKTYEQYF. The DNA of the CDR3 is TGTGCCAGCAGCTTAGGGCAGAAGACCTACGAGCAGTACTTC.

As DNA, the CDR3 is TGTGCCAGCAGCCTCAGGGCGGGGGTTGGCCTTACATTGAACATCACTGAAGCTTTCTTT. Residues: CASSLRAGVGLTLNITEAFF. J is TRBJ1-1 and V is TRBV9, with a possible D match to TRBD1 (5 bases). Germline loops: CDR1 SGDLS, CDR2 YYNGEE. Between the trimmed V and J ends, which lost 4 bases and 4 bases, there was a span of 32 bases. The CDR3 covers 20 residues.

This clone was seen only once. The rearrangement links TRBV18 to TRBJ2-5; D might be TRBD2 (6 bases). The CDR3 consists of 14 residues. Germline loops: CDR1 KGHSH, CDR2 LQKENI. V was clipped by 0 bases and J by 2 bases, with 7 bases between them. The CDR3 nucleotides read TGTGCCAGCTCACCACCGGGGAGGCAAGAGACCCAGTACTTC. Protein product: CASSPPGRQETQYF.

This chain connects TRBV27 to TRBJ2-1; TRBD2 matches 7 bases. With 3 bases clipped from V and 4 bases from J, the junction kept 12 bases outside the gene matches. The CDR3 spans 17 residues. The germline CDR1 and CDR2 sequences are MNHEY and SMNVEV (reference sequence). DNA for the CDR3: TGTGCCAGCAGTTTCCCCCCTAGCGGAGGAGGGTACAATGAGCAGTTCTTC. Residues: CASSFPPSGGGYNEQFF.

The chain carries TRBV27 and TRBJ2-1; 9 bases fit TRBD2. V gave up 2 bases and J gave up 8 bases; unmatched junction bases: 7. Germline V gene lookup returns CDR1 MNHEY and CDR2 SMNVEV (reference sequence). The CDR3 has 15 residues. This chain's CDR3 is CASSLTASGIYEQFF. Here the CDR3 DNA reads TGTGCCAGCAGTTTAACGGCTAGCGGGATCTATGAGCAGTTCTTC.

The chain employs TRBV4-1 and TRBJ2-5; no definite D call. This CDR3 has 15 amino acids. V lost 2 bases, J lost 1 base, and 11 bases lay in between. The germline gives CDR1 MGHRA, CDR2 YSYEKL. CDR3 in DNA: TGCGCCAGCAGCCAACCCCCTCTAGGCCAAGAGACCCAGTACTTC. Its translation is CASSQPPLGQETQYF.

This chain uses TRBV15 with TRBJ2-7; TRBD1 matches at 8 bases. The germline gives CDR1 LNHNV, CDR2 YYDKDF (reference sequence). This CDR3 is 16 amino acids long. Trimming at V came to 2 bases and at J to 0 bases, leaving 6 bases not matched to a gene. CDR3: CATSRPGQGVSYEQYF. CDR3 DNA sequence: TGTGCCACCAGCAGACCCGGACAGGGCGTCTCCTACGAGCAGTACTTC.

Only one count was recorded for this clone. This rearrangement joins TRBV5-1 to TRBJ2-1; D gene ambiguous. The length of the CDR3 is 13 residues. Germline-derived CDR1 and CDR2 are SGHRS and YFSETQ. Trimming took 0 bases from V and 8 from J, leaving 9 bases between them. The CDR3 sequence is CASSLVASDEQFF. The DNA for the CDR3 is TGCGCCAGCAGCTTGGTCGCCAGCGATGAGCAGTTCTTC.

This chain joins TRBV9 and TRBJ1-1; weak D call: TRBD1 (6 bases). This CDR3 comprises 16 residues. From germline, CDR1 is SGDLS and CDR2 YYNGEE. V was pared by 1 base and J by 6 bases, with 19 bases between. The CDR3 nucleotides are TGTGCCAGCAGCGTAACAGGGCAGGGCAGGGTCTCTGAAGCTTTCTTT. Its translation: CASSVTGQGRVSEAFF.

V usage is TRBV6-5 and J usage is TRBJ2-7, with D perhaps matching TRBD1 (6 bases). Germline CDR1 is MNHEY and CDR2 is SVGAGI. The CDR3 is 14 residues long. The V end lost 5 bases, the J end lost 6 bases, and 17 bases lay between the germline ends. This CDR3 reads CASSTQIGTREQYF. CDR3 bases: TGTGCCAGCAGTACACAAATAGGGACACGCGAGCAGTACTTC.

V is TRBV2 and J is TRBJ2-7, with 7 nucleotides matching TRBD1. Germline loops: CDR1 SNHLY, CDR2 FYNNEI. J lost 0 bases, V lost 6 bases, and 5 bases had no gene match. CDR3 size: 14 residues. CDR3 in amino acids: CASRARDSSYEQYF. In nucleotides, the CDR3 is TGTGCCAGCAGAGCCCGGGACAGCTCCTACGAGCAGTACTTC. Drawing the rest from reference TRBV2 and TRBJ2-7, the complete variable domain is EPEVTQTPSHQVTQMGQEVILRCVPISNHLYFYWYRQILGQKVEFLVSFYNNEISEKSEIFDDQFSVERPDGSNFTLKIRSTKLEDSAMYFCASRARDSSYEQYFGPGTRLTVT.

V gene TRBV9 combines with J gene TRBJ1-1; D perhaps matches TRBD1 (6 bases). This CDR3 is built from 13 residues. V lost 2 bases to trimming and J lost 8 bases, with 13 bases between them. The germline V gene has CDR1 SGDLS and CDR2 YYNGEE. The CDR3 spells CASSVTSDREAFF. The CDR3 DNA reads TGTGCCAGCAGCGTTACTTCGGACAGAGAAGCTTTCTTT.

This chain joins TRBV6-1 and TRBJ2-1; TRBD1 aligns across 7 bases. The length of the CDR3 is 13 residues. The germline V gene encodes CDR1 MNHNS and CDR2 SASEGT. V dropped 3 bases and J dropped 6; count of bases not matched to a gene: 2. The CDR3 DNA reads TGTGCCAGCAGTGAGTGGACAGGCAATGAGCAGTTCTTC. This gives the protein CASSEWTGNEQFF.

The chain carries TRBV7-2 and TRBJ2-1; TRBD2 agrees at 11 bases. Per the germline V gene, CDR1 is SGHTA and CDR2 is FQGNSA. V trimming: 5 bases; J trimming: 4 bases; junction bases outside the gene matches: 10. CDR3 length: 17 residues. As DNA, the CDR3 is TGTGCCAGCAGCATCTCCCTGACTAGCGGGATATACAATGAGCAGTTCTTC. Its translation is CASSISLTSGIYNEQFF. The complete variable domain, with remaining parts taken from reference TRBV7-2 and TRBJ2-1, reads GAGVSQSPSNKVTEKGKDVELRCDPISGHTALYWYRQSLGQGLEFLIYFQGNSAPDKSGLPSDRFSAERTGGSVSTLTIQRTQQEDSAVYLCASSISLTSGIYNEQFFGPGTRLTVL.

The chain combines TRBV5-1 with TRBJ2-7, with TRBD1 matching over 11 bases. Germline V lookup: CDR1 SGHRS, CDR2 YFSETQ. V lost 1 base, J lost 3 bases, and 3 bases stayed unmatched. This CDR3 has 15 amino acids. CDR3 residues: CASSLSGQGGYEQYF. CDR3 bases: TGCGCCAGCAGCTTGTCGGGACAGGGGGGCTACGAGCAGTACTTC.

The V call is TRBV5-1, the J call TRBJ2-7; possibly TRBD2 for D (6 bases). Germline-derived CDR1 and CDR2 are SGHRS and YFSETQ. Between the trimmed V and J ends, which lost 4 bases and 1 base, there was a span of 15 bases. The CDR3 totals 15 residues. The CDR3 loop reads CASSPKAGTSYEQYF. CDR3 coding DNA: TGCGCCAGCAGCCCTAAAGCGGGTACATCCTACGAGCAGTACTTC. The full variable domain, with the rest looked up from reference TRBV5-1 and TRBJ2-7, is KAGVTQTPRYLIKTRGQQVTLSCSPISGHRSVSWYQQTPGQGLQFLFEYFSETQRNKGNFPGRFSGRQFSNSRSEMNVSTLELGDSALYLCASSPKAGTSYEQYFGPGTRLTVT.

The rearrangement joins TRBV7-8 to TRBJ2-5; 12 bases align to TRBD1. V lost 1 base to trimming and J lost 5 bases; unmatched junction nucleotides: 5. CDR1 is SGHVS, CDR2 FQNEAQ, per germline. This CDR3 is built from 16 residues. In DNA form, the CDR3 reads TGTGCCAGCAGCTTAGATGGGACAGGGGGCGTGGAGACCCAGTACTTC. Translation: CASSLDGTGGVETQYF.

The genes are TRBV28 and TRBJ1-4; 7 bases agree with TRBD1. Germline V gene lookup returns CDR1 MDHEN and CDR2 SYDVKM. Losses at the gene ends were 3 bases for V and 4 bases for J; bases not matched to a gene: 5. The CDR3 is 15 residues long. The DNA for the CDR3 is TGTGCCAGCAGTTTGGGGACAGTAGGTAATGAAAAACTGTTTTTT. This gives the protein CASSLGTVGNEKLFF.

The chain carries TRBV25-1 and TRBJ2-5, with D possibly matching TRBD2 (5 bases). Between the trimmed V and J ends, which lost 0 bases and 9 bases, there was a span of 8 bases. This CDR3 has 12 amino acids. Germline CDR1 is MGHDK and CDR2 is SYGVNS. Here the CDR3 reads CASSEYAGAQYF. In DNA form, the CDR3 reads TGTGCCAGCAGTGAATACGCCGGGGCCCAGTACTTC.

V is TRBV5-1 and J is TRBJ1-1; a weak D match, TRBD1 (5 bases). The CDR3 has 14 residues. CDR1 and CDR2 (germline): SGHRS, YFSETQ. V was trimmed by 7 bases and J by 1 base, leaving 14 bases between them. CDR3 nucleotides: TGCGCCAGCGCAGTACAGGAACCGAACACTGAAGCTTTCTTT. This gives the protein CASAVQEPNTEAFF.

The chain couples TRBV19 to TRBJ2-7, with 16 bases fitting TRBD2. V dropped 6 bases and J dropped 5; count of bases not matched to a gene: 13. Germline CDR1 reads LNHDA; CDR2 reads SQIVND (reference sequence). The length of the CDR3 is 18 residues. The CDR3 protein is CASSRAGTSGRASHEQYF. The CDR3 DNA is TGTGCCAGTAGCCGGGCAGGGACTAGCGGGAGGGCATCCCACGAGCAGTACTTC.